Below, 8 T cell receptor beta chains from the same sample are listed, as sequenced in a study of blood T cell repertoires in COVID-19. TCRdb keeps only in-frame clones here, not all; method: immunoSEQ multiplex PCR. The sample includes about 150,000 clones, about nine tenths seen only once; the top ten take roughly 6.1%. Sequencing was performed on peripheral blood. The receptors stem from an elderly man with acute or convalescent COVID-19.

V is TRBV12-3 or TRBV12-4 and J is TRBJ1-1; D may be TRBD1 (6 bases). V was trimmed by 4 bases and J by 4 bases, leaving 10 bases between them. The CDR3 totals 13 residues. For the CDR3, the DNA is TGTGCCAGCAGTTACAGACAGGCCACTGAAGCTTTCTTT. Translation: CASSYRQATEAFF.

V usage is TRBV3-1 (or the pseudogene TRBV3-2) and J usage is TRBJ2-6; a possible D gene is TRBD2 (6 bases). Germline V gene data show CDR1 as LGHDT and CDR2 as YNNKEL (reference sequence). V lost 0 bases and J 1 base, leaving 7 bases between the germline ends. CDR3 length equals 16 residues. CDR3: CASSQERESGANVLTF. The CDR3 DNA follows: TGTGCCAGCAGCCAAGAACGGGAGTCTGGGGCCAACGTCCTGACTTTC.

In DNA form, the CDR3 reads TGTGCCAGCACCCTGGGGCAGGGAAGGTACGAGCAGTACTTC. Protein product: CASTLGQGRYEQYF. J is TRBJ2-7 and V is TRBV2; TRBD1 might be the D (5 bases). CDR3 length: 14 residues. V was clipped by 7 bases and J by 4 bases, with 17 bases between them. Per the germline V gene, CDR1 is SNHLY and CDR2 is FYNNEI.

The gene calls are TRBV10-3 and TRBJ1-6, with a tentative D call TRBD1 (5 bases). In germline, CDR1 is ENHRY, CDR2 SYGVKD. The CDR3 sequence is 14 residues long. V was pared by 4 bases and J by 5 bases, with 9 bases between. CDR3 loop: CAISAETDNSPLHF. CDR3 coding DNA: TGTGCCATCAGTGCCGAGACAGATAATTCACCCCTCCACTTT.

The chain employs TRBV29-1 and TRBJ1-2; D may be TRBD1 (5 bases). V was trimmed by 5 bases and J by 2 bases, leaving 15 bases between them. Germline CDR1 reads SQVTM; CDR2 reads ANQGSEA. The CDR3 spans 14 residues. The CDR3 reads CSVTLWDSNYGYTF. CDR3 sequence (DNA): TGCAGCGTTACCCTATGGGACTCAAACTATGGCTACACCTTC.

The chain links TRBV6-5 to TRBJ2-7; TRBD1 might be the D (5 bases). Germline V gene data show CDR1 as MNHEY and CDR2 as SVGAGI. Trimming removed 2 bases from V and 0 bases from J, with 11 bases in between. The CDR3 is 15 amino acids. In DNA form, the CDR3 reads TGTGCCAGCAGTTACGACAGCCTCAGCTCCTACGAGCAGTACTTC. Its protein product is CASSYDSLSSYEQYF.

The CDR3, as DNA: TGTGCCAGCAGTGAGACGGCTAGCTCCTATAATTCACCCCTCCACTTT. Its protein product is CASSETASSYNSPLHF. V is TRBV25-1 and J is TRBJ1-6; unclear D gene. Trimming removed 3 bases at V and 0 bases at J, with 9 bases between. The CDR3 length is 16 residues. Germline V gives CDR1 MGHDK, CDR2 SYGVNS.

This chain joins TRBV19 and TRBJ2-7, with D unresolved. The germline V and J ends were trimmed by 3 bases and 4 bases, with 13 bases remaining between them. Per the germline V gene, CDR1 is LNHDA and CDR2 is SQIVND (reference sequence). This CDR3 has 14 amino acids. Here the CDR3 reads CASSIRGQIYEQYF. The CDR3 DNA follows: TGTGCCAGTAGTATTCGCGGTCAGATATACGAGCAGTACTTC.